This T cell receptor beta chain was documented in a study of blood T cell repertoires in COVID-19. Study summary: Sites in the United States, Italy and Spain provided acute and convalescent COVID-19 samples. T cells, B-cell-depleted T cells, or PBMCs provided the cDNA or gDNA that served as material.

Participant reports of clinical history set cohort assignment. This CDR3 contains 11 residues. V was trimmed by 5 bases and J by 5 bases, leaving 5 bases between them. Germline CDR1 reads SNHLY; CDR2 reads FYNNEI. In the source study's methods: By means of reference gene primer amplification, nucleated cell counts were estimated. This table comes from immunoSEQ multiplex PCR, and its TCRdb copy is limited to in-frame clones, with some not included. That table is the source of V, J and clone size, and D and trimming were worked out from the DNA. This repertoire shows 150,000 to 200,000 clones, 75% to 85% found once; its top ten account for around a sixth. This clone was seen only once.

This TCR was recovered from a woman between 50 and 59 years old with acute COVID-19. This chain connects TRBV2 to TRBJ2-3; no definite D call. Sequencing was carried out using PBMCs or T cells enriched from blood (not recorded which). The CDR3 DNA reads as TGTGCCAGCAGTTCAGGAGATACGCAGTATTTT. Translated: CASSSGDTQYF. Combining the CDR3 with reference TRBV2 and TRBJ2-3 gives the whole variable domain EPEVTQTPSHQVTQMGQEVILRCVPISNHLYFYWYRQILGQKVEFLVSFYNNEISEKSEIFDDQFSVERPDGSNFTLKIRSTKLEDSAMYFCASSSGDTQYFGPGTRLTVL.